The next 31 T cell receptor beta chains were all read from a single sample in a study of vaccination effects on CD4 cells after COVID-19. With the ViraFEST assay, the study expanded antigen-specific CD4+ T cells using viral peptide pools, then sequenced them. The culture ran for 9 to 11 days, and then CD4+ T cells were isolated. Each participant received a vaccine that was either BNT162b2 or mRNA-1273, given as two doses. For these TCRs, the target antigens are not known. TCRdb keeps only in-frame clones here, not all; method: immunoSEQ multiplex PCR. The sample records roughly 63,000 clones, roughly 78% being singletons. Sample: CD4+ T cells from PBMCs cultured with HCoV-OC43 spike peptides, taken after COVID-19 vaccination. The subset: HCoV-OC43 spike overlapping peptide pool stimulation. Receptors were obtained from a human donor who received a COVID-19 vaccine.

The genes are TRBV2 and TRBJ1-1, with D uncertain. This CDR3 comprises 11 residues. V was trimmed by 6 bases and J by 0 bases, leaving 2 bases between them. The germline gives CDR1 SNHLY, CDR2 FYNNEI. The CDR3: CASRVNTEAFF. CDR3 bases: TGTGCCAGCAGGGTGAACACTGAAGCTTTCTTT.

V is TRBV30 and J is TRBJ1-1; D is unresolved. V gave up 1 base and J gave up 5 bases, with 8 bases separating them. CDR1 is GTSNPN, CDR2 SVGIG, per germline (reference sequence). The CDR3 totals 12 residues. In DNA, the CDR3 is TGTGCCTGGAGTGGTTACGGGACTGAAGCTTTCTTT. Protein product: CAWSGYGTEAFF.

This clone has a handful of counts. V is TRBV4-2 and J is TRBJ2-1, with 9 bases lining up with TRBD2. Germline values: CDR1 LGHNA, CDR2 YNFKEQ. The V segment lost 0 bases and the J segment 3 bases; nucleotides outside the gene matches: 6. CDR3 length: 17 residues. CDR3 bases: TGTGCCAGCAGCCAAGATCTTGGAGCGGGGGGCTACAATGAGCAGTTCTTC. Translation: CASSQDLGAGGYNEQFF.

The chain couples TRBV5-1 to TRBJ2-5; possible D gene TRBD1, 6 bases. Germline CDR1 is SGHRS and CDR2 is YFSETQ. CDR3 length equals 14 residues. V was pared by 3 bases and J by 1 base, with 10 bases between. This chain's CDR3 is CASSSTGTQETQYF. The CDR3 DNA is TGCGCCAGCAGCTCTACAGGGACCCAAGAGACCCAGTACTTC.

The chain couples TRBV20-1 to TRBJ2-1; 8 positions agree with TRBD2. The CDR3 runs 18 residues. The V and J ends lost 3 bases and 3 bases, in that order; junction bases with no gene match: 16. Germline assignment: CDR1 DFQATT and CDR2 SNEGSKA (reference sequence). The CDR3 here is CSASPNGRTSSIYNEQFF. CDR3 DNA sequence: TGCAGTGCTAGTCCTAACGGTAGGACTAGCTCTATCTACAATGAGCAGTTCTTC.

The genes are TRBV18 and TRBJ2-5; TRBD1 or TRBD2 may be the D gene (5 bases each). Looked up from germline, CDR1 is KGHSH and CDR2 is LQKENI. The CDR3 is 15 residues long. The V end was cut by 0 bases, the J end by 3 bases, with 11 bases between. The CDR3 DNA reads TGTGCCAGCTCACCACCGAGGGGCGGTGAAGAGACCCAGTACTTC. Its translation is CASSPPRGGEETQYF.

J is TRBJ2-1 and V is TRBV5-1; unclear D gene. Germline V CDR1 and CDR2: SGHRS, YFSETQ. The V end lost 1 base, the J end lost 0 bases, and 11 bases lay between the germline ends. This CDR3 region has 16 residues. CDR3 region: CASSLWAGYSYNEQFF. The CDR3 DNA reads TGCGCCAGCAGCTTGTGGGCCGGCTACTCCTACAATGAGCAGTTCTTC.

The gene calls are TRBV18 and TRBJ2-5; D is tentatively TRBD1 or TRBD2 (5 bases each). Germline CDR1 and CDR2: KGHSH and LQKENI. CDR3 length: 14 residues. Between the trimmed V and J ends, which lost 3 bases and 2 bases, there was a span of 10 bases. The chain's CDR3 is CASSPGTAQETQYF. In DNA form, the CDR3 reads TGTGCCAGCTCACCCGGGACGGCACAAGAGACCCAGTACTTC.

This clone is a singleton in its sample. The chain couples TRBV12-5 to TRBJ2-5; D not certain. The CDR3 sequence is 13 residues long. CDR1 is LGHNT and CDR2 is FRNRAP in the germline V gene. V gave up 6 bases and J gave up 4 bases, with 12 bases separating them. CDR3 in DNA: TGTGCTAGTGGGCTAGGGATCCCAGAGACCCAGTACTTC. Encoded protein: CASGLGIPETQYF.

The chain employs TRBV5-1 and TRBJ2-7; a weak D match, TRBD2 (5 bases). The V end was cut by 4 bases, the J end by 6 bases, with 17 bases between. The V gene's germline CDR1 is SGHRS and CDR2 YFSETQ. This CDR3 spans 14 amino acids. The CDR3 region is CASSPHGVGCEQYV. Here the CDR3 DNA reads TGCGCCAGCAGCCCCCACGGGGTGGGGTGCGAGCAGTACGTC.

This clone was detected a few times. The V and J genes are TRBV7-3 and TRBJ1-3, with D possibly TRBD1 on 5 matching bases. Germline assignment: CDR1 SGHTA and CDR2 FQGTGA. This CDR3 spans 17 amino acids. The V end lost 2 bases, the J end lost 3 bases, and 17 bases lay between the germline ends. The CDR3 is CASSLYPQGRGGNTIYF. The CDR3 region has the DNA TGTGCCAGCAGCTTATATCCCCAGGGAAGAGGTGGAAACACCATATATTTT.

The rearrangement joins TRBV2 to TRBJ2-2, with D possibly matching TRBD1 (6 bases). The CDR3 is made up of 16 amino acids. V shed 2 bases and J shed 0 bases, with 10 bases lying between them. Germline V CDR1 and CDR2: SNHLY, FYNNEI. The CDR3 loop reads CASSETGTTNTGELFF. The CDR3 nucleotides read TGTGCCAGCAGTGAAACCGGGACAACGAACACCGGGGAGCTGTTTTTT. Full variable domain (missing parts from reference TRBV2 and TRBJ2-2): EPEVTQTPSHQVTQMGQEVILRCVPISNHLYFYWYRQILGQKVEFLVSFYNNEISEKSEIFDDQFSVERPDGSNFTLKIRSTKLEDSAMYFCASSETGTTNTGELFFGEGSRLTVL.

This clone was found once. The chain has TRBV5-1 and TRBJ1-1; D is unresolved. Germline V CDR1 and CDR2: SGHRS, YFSETQ. The CDR3 spans 14 residues. V was pared by 0 bases and J by 0 bases, with 6 bases between. The chain's CDR3 is CASSLGHLNTEAFF. Written as DNA, the CDR3 is TGCGCCAGCAGCTTGGGACACTTGAACACTGAAGCTTTCTTT.

This clone was observed a few times. The rearrangement joins TRBV5-6 to TRBJ2-1, with 12 bases lining up with TRBD2. There are 16 residues in the CDR3. CDR1 SGHDT and CDR2 YYEEEE come from the germline V gene. V shed 4 bases, J shed 5 bases, and the junction held 7 bases outside the gene matches. The CDR3 DNA reads as TGTGCCAGCAGCCGGACGACTAGCGGGGGAAACAATGAGCAGTTCTTC. The encoded protein is CASSRTTSGGNNEQFF.

The chain employs TRBV18 and TRBJ1-5; D is possibly TRBD1 (6 bases). The germline gives CDR1 KGHSH, CDR2 LQKENI. The CDR3 contains 15 residues. Trimming cost V 2 bases and J 5 bases, with 13 bases left between them. The CDR3: CASSPYTGKDQPQHF. CDR3 DNA: TGTGCCAGCTCACCATATACAGGGAAGGATCAGCCCCAGCATTTT.

This clone was detected only a few times. The chain combines TRBV27 with TRBJ1-1; a weak D match, TRBD1 (5 bases). The V gene's germline CDR1 is MNHEY and CDR2 SMNVEV (reference sequence). V was clipped by 8 bases and J by 5 bases, with 12 bases between them. The CDR3 sequence is 12 residues long. CDR3 sequence (DNA): TGTGCCAGCCGATTGGGGGAGACTGAAGCTTTCTTT. Translated, it gives CASRLGETEAFF.

The gene calls are TRBV3-1 (or the pseudogene TRBV3-2) and TRBJ1-1, with D uncertain. CDR1 and CDR2 (germline): LGHDT, YNNKEL (reference sequence). Trimming pared 1 base from V and 0 bases from J, leaving 0 bases between. This CDR3 is 12 amino acids long. The CDR3 DNA reads as TGTGCCAGCAGCCAAGTGAACACTGAAGCTTTCTTT. As protein: CASSQVNTEAFF.

V and J are TRBV7-9 and TRBJ2-1, with TRBD1 identical over 7 bases. The CDR3 extends over 16 amino acids. The germline CDR1 and CDR2 sequences are SEHNR and FQNEAQ (reference sequence). V lost 1 base and J lost 4; bases outside the gene matches: 7. DNA of the CDR3: TGTGCCAGCAGCTTAGAGGGGGCGGGCTTTTACAATGAGCAGTTCTTC. It translates to CASSLEGAGFYNEQFF.

This clone has more than one count but fewer than ten. This chain uses TRBV6-2 or TRBV6-3 with TRBJ2-6; D unclear. The CDR3 runs to 15 residues. Trimming took off 6 bases at V and 1 base at J, with 10 bases between the two ends. Germline CDR1 and CDR2: MNHEY and SVGEGT. The CDR3 region is CASSPVGSGANVLTF. The CDR3 coding sequence is TGTGCCAGCAGCCCTGTAGGGTCTGGGGCCAACGTCCTGACTTTC.

The gene calls are TRBV29-1 and TRBJ2-1, with D perhaps assigned TRBD1 or TRBD2 (5 bases each). V lost 1 base to trimming and J lost 0 bases, with 10 bases between them. CDR3 length equals 15 residues. Germline V gene data show CDR1 as SQVTM and CDR2 as ANQGSEA. Here the CDR3 reads CSVEGGKSSYNEQFF. CDR3 nucleotide sequence: TGCAGCGTTGAAGGGGGGAAAAGCTCCTACAATGAGCAGTTCTTC.

The chain couples TRBV7-6 to TRBJ2-5; D may match TRBD1 or TRBD2 (6 bases each). This CDR3 contains 15 residues. Per germline, CDR1 SGHVS and CDR2 FNYEAQ. V lost 3 bases to trimming and J lost 1 base, with 12 bases between them. CDR3 in amino acids: CASSLGGPTQETQYF. The DNA for the CDR3 is TGTGCCAGCAGCTTGGGGGGCCCAACCCAAGAGACCCAGTACTTC.

The chain couples TRBV3-1 (or the pseudogene TRBV3-2) to TRBJ1-6; D uncertain. The V end lost 3 bases, the J end lost 7 bases, and 13 bases lay between the germline ends. Germline V gives CDR1 LGHDT, CDR2 YNNKEL (reference sequence). CDR3 length: 15 amino acids. CDR3 in amino acids: CASSQRTQGNSPLHF. The CDR3 DNA is TGTGCCAGCAGCCAGCGTACTCAAGGCAATTCACCCCTCCACTTT.

The genes are TRBV5-8 and TRBJ2-7; D is unclear. There are 12 residues in the CDR3. CDR1 and CDR2 (germline): SGHTS, YDEGEE. Trimming shortened V by 4 bases and J by 7 bases, and 12 bases separated the two germline ends. CDR3 bases: TGTGCCAGCAGCACTGGATGGGGTGAGCAGTACGTC. Residues: CASSTGWGEQYV.

The rearrangement joins TRBV5-4 to TRBJ2-5; tentative D call: TRBD1 (5 bases). This CDR3 region has 13 residues. The V gene's germline CDR1 is SGHNT and CDR2 YYREEE (reference sequence). The ends were cut back, 6 bases at V and 2 bases at J, with 11 bases in the middle. In nucleotides, the CDR3 is TGTGCCAGCACTACGACAGCGCAAGAGACCCAGTACTTC. It is translated as CASTTTAQETQYF.

The V call is TRBV7-2, the J call TRBJ2-1; 9 bases agree with TRBD1. Germline V lookup: CDR1 SGHTA, CDR2 FQGNSA. CDR3 length: 15 amino acids. The trim removed 4 bases at V and 4 bases at J, leaving 5 bases unmatched. In nucleotides, the CDR3 is TGTGCCAGCAGCTCGGGACAGGGTCTATACAATGAGCAGTTCTTC. It encodes CASSSGQGLYNEQFF.

This sequence joins TRBV3-1 (or the pseudogene TRBV3-2) and TRBJ1-3, with no clear D. The germline gives CDR1 LGHDT, CDR2 YNNKEL (reference sequence). Trimming stripped 1 base from V and 0 bases from J, with 7 bases between. The CDR3 totals 15 residues. The CDR3 here is CASSQGHISGNTIYF. The CDR3 DNA is TGTGCCAGCAGCCAAGGCCATATCTCTGGAAACACCATATATTTT.

The gene calls are TRBV30 and TRBJ1-2, with D perhaps matching TRBD1 (6 bases). The CDR3 consists of 16 residues. The germline V and J ends were trimmed by 2 bases and 5 bases, with 21 bases remaining between them. Germline values: CDR1 GTSNPN, CDR2 SVGIG (reference sequence). The CDR3 sequence: CAWSNKGGGMVYGYTF. Written as DNA, the CDR3 is TGTGCCTGGAGTAATAAGGGGGGGGGCATGGTGTATGGCTACACCTTC.

The chain has TRBV5-1 and TRBJ1-2; TRBD1 matches 9 bases. The CDR3 covers 13 residues. With 4 bases clipped from V and 10 bases from J, the junction kept 8 bases outside the gene matches. Germline V gives CDR1 SGHRS, CDR2 YFSETQ. The CDR3 DNA follows: TGCGCCAGCAGCCTCGGGACAGGGTTAGACTACACCTTC. Translated, it gives CASSLGTGLDYTF.

This clone was detected only a few times. This chain uses TRBV28 with TRBJ2-7; tentatively, D is TRBD1 (6 bases). CDR1 is MDHEN, CDR2 SYDVKM, per germline. The ends were cut back, 10 bases at V and 4 bases at J, with 14 bases in the middle. The CDR3 consists of 12 residues. The CDR3 sequence: CATTGQGYEQYV. The CDR3 DNA reads TGTGCCACCACGGGACAAGGATACGAGCAGTACGTC.

This chain joins TRBV9 and TRBJ2-5; D possibly matches TRBD1 or TRBD2 (5 bases each). The germline CDR1 and CDR2 sequences are SGDLS and YYNGEE. Trimming removed 2 bases from V and 5 bases from J, with 13 bases in between. This CDR3 has 14 residues. As DNA, the CDR3 is TGTGCCAGCAGCGTCGGGACCCTAGGGGAGACCCAGTACTTC. Translation: CASSVGTLGETQYF.

This chain links TRBV6-5 with TRBJ1-1; a weak D match, TRBD1 (5 bases). From germline, CDR1 is MNHEY and CDR2 SVGAGI. V was pared by 8 bases and J by 2 bases, with 9 bases between. The CDR3 consists of 12 residues. The CDR3 here is CASRGANTEAFF. Written as DNA, the CDR3 is TGTGCCAGCCGAGGGGCTAACACTGAAGCTTTCTTT.